Reported below is one TCR beta chain. Its antigen is as yet unknown. PCR involved 60 Vbeta and 13 Jbeta primers. Measured with immunoSEQ multiplex PCR; TCRdb has only the in-frame clones, and not every one. The repertoire holds 100,000 to 150,000 clones, roughly 84% seen once, with less than 3.5% in the top ten. Germline V lookup: CDR1 LNHDA, CDR2 SQIVND (reference sequence). This CDR3 has 15 residues. V dropped 8 bases and J dropped 2; count of bases not matched to a gene: 7. This sample is drawn from a study of cytomegalovirus exposure and HLA in healthy donors. Study details: From about 179 million T cells, an earlier analysis saw roughly 100 million unique TCR beta sequences.

General study points: It was reported that the classifier diagnosed cytomegalovirus status with high specificity and sensitivity in both the original and validation cohorts. Presence/absence analyses supposed approximately even sequencing depth among donors.

The sequenced sample consisted of PBMCs. This receptor was identified in a man in his fifties or sixties in good health and CMV-seronegative. This rearrangement joins TRBV19 to TRBJ1-5, with 9 bases matching TRBD1. CDR3 amino acids: CASPGQGLCNQPQHF. CDR3 bases: TGTGCCAGTCCGGGACAGGGACTTTGCAATCAGCCCCAGCATTTT.